This T cell receptor (beta chain) derives from a study of PD-1 blockade in mismatch repair-deficient tumors. Looking at the study overall: Patients had eleven to twelve mismatch repair-deficient cancer types, all previously treated and progressing. Overall study results and limits: Tumor-resident clones, often undetectable pretreatment in blood, expanded then contracted after pembrolizumab.

Sequenced by immunoSEQ multiplex PCR; TCRdb stores in-frame clones only, minus some. Of some 120,000 clones in the sample, approximately 90% are singletons; the top ten hold roughly 13%. As regards this clone: The antigen is unknown.

This CDR3 is 13 amino acids long. The ends were cut back, 0 bases at V and 4 bases at J, with 8 bases in the middle. Per germline, CDR1 SGHRS and CDR2 YFSETQ. The starting material was peripheral blood, obtained 44 weeks after starting pembrolizumab. The origin of this receptor is an adult with mismatch repair-deficient cancer. This chain connects TRBV5-1 to TRBJ2-7, with D perhaps given as TRBD1 or TRBD2 (5 bases each). In nucleotides, the CDR3 is TGCGCCAGCAGCTTGGGCGAGGGGTACGAGCAGTACTTC. Encoded protein: CASSLGEGYEQYF.